The rows below give T cell receptor beta chains drawn from one sample of a study of CD8 T cells in ankylosing spondylitis. TCRdb used MiXCR to reprocess the 5' RACE reads, holding one entry per CDR3 protein. The sample includes tens of thousands of distinct CDR3 sequences, 3% of them seen just once. The sequencing input was blood, either unsorted or a sorted T cell fraction (not recorded which). These receptors were collected from a male donor with ankylosing spondylitis or in good health (not recorded which). CDR3s include the opening cysteine and the closing phenylalanine or tryptophan. A D gene is named only where the DNA matches it firmly. Rows give clone size only sometimes, using once, few, many, or a class for an expanded clone.

TRBV9	TRBD2	many	TRBJ2-1	CASSRTSGNEQFF	TGTGCCAGCAGCCGGACTAGCGGCAATGAGCAGTTCTTC
TRBV9	.	many	TRBJ2-5	CASSVTGAQETQYF	TGTGCCAGCAGCGTAACGGGGGCCCAAGAGACCCAGTACTTC
TRBV9	.	many	TRBJ2-5	CASSVEGLGETQYF	TGTGCCAGCAGCGTCGAGGGGCTGGGAGAGACCCAGTACTTC
TRBV9	.	many	TRBJ1-1	CASSVGSTVNTEAFF	TGTGCCAGCAGCGTAGGTTCCACAGTGAACACTGAAGCTTTCTTT
TRBV9	TRBD1	many	TRBJ1-1	CASSVDPQGAMNTEAFF	TGTGCCAGCAGCGTAGATCCCCAGGGGGCGATGAACACTGAAGCTTTCTTT
TRBV9	.	many	TRBJ1-2	CASSVGGHYGYTF	TGTGCCAGCAGCGTAGGAGGTCACTATGGCTACACCTTC
TRBV9	TRBD1	many	TRBJ2-1	CASSVGQGDYNEQFF	TGTGCCAGCAGCGTGGGACAGGGGGATTACAATGAGCAGTTCTTC
TRBV9	.	many	TRBJ2-1	CASSVGNSGLYNEQFF	TGTGCCAGCAGCGTAGGCAACAGCGGCCTTTACAATGAGCAGTTCTTC
TRBV9	.	many	TRBJ1-5	CASSVGEVEPQHF	TGTGCCAGCAGCGTAGGCGAGGTGGAGCCCCAGCATTTT
TRBV9	.	many	TRBJ1-2	CASSGLAGYTF	TGTGCCAGCAGCGGATTAGCAGGCTACACCTTC
TRBV7-6	TRBD2	many	TRBJ2-1	CASSLQSGGVEQFF	TGTGCCAGCAGCCTACAAAGTGGGGGGGTTGAGCAGTTCTTC
TRBV9	.	many	TRBJ1-2	CASSVDGGRNYGYTF	TGTGCCAGCAGCGTAGATGGGGGAAGGAACTATGGCTACACCTTC
TRBV9	.	many	TRBJ2-2	CASSGGGSNTGELFF	TGTGCCAGCAGCGGGGGGGGCAGCAACACCGGGGAGCTGTTTTTT
TRBV9	.	many	TRBJ2-1	CASSVSPWDEQFF	TGTGCCAGCAGCGTGTCCCCGTGGGATGAGCAGTTCTTC
TRBV9	TRBD1	many	TRBJ2-2	CASSVVAGGTGELFF	TGTGCCAGCAGCGTAGTGGCAGGGGGAACCGGGGAGCTGTTTTTT
TRBV9	TRBD2	.	TRBJ2-1	CASSVGTSGSVEQFF	TGTGCCAGCAGCGTAGGGACTAGCGGGAGTGTTGAGCAGTTCTTC
TRBV9	.	many	TRBJ2-2	CASSGTVTGELFF	TGTGCCAGCAGCGGCACAGTCACCGGGGAGCTGTTTTTT
TRBV9	.	many	TRBJ2-3	CASSALAETTDTQYF	TGTGCCAGCAGCGCATTAGCGGAGACCACAGATACGCAGTATTTT
TRBV9	TRBD2	many	TRBJ2-1	CASSETLAGGYNEQFF	TGTGCCAGCAGCGAAACACTAGCGGGGGGGTACAATGAGCAGTTCTTC
TRBV9	.	many	TRBJ2-1	CASSVSGATLNEQFF	TGTGCCAGCAGCGTATCGGGGGCTACACTCAATGAGCAGTTCTTC
TRBV9	TRBD2	many	TRBJ2-2	CASSVASGSTVTGELFF	TGTGCCAGCAGCGTCGCTAGCGGGTCGACCGTTACCGGGGAGCTGTTTTTT
TRBV9	TRBD1	many	TRBJ2-3	CASSVGGQSTDTQYF	TGTGCCAGCAGCGTAGGGGGACAGAGCACAGATACGCAGTATTTT
TRBV9	TRBD2	many	TRBJ2-3	CASTPGGVTDTQYF	TGTGCCAGCACTCCGGGGGGTGTCACAGATACGCAGTATTTT
TRBV9	TRBD1	many	TRBJ2-2	CASSVGTGGTGELFF	TGTGCCAGCAGCGTAGGGACAGGGGGAACCGGGGAGCTGTTTTTT
TRBV9	TRBD1	many	TRBJ2-1	CASSVAPGTAYNEQFF	TGTGCCAGCAGCGTAGCCCCCGGGACAGCGTACAATGAGCAGTTCTTC